A few counts support the clone carrying this TCR beta chain. Its target is not known. Libraries were prepared by immunoSEQ multiplex PCR; TCRdb keeps only in-frame clonotypes and omits some of them. Here the sample spans 4,500 to 5,500 clones, 76% being singletons. The CDR3 totals 14 residues. CDR1 is MRHNA and CDR2 is SNTAGT in the germline V gene. V shed 5 bases and J 2 bases; nucleotides not matched to a gene: 5. The sample belongs to a study of immune evolution from preneoplasia to lung adenocarcinoma. Study-wide findings and caveats: Normal lung had highest clonality; later lesions appeared denser, more diverse.

Sequencing used FFPE adjacent normal lung tissue. The TCR was taken from a person between 60 and 80 years old with lung adenocarcinoma. V is TRBV6-4 and J is TRBJ2-5; 7 bases align to TRBD2. The CDR3 sequence: CASSSSGGQETQYF. The CDR3 DNA reads as TGTGCCAGCAGTTCGTCGGGGGGACAAGAGACCCAGTACTTC.